Listed here are 23 T cell receptor beta chains from one sample, sequenced in a study of pediatric ulcerative colitis. Profiling relied on immunoSEQ multiplex PCR, and the TCRdb table lists in-frame clones only, not all of them. The data contain fewer than 40,000 clones, roughly 82% of them singletons. Specimen: blood. The origin of the receptors is a boy younger than 18 with severe ulcerative colitis.

V gene TRBV18 combines with J gene TRBJ2-2, with D possibly matching TRBD2 (5 bases). The length of the CDR3 is 17 residues. The V gene's germline CDR1 is KGHSH and CDR2 LQKENI. With 3 bases removed from V and 4 bases from J, the gap between germline ends came to 18 bases. The CDR3 loop is CASSPRAPGVGTGELFF. In nucleotides, the CDR3 is TGTGCCAGCTCACCTAGGGCCCCCGGGGTCGGCACCGGGGAGCTGTTTTTT. Filled out from reference TRBV18 and TRBJ2-2, the complete variable domain reads NAGVMQNPRHLVRRRGQEARLRCSPMKGHSHVYWYRQLPEEGLKFMVYLQKENIIDESGMPKERFSAEFPKEGPSILRIQQVVRGDSAAYFCASSPRAPGVGTGELFFGEGSRLTVL.

V usage is TRBV19 and J usage is TRBJ2-5; 8 nucleotides agree with TRBD1. J gave up 10 bases and V 9 bases, and 13 bases lay outside the gene matches. The CDR3 length is 13 residues. Germline CDR1 LNHDA, CDR2 SQIVND (reference sequence). The CDR3 is CASGTALQGDQYF. The CDR3 DNA reads as TGTGCCAGCGGGACAGCCCTACAGGGGGACCAGTACTTC.

There are a few counts of this clone. The chain joins TRBV9 to TRBJ1-5, with unresolved D. The V end was cut by 4 bases, the J end by 9 bases, with 20 bases between. The CDR3 length is 15 residues. Germline V gene lookup returns CDR1 SGDLS and CDR2 YYNGEE. CDR3 loop: CASSLEGRRLAPQHF. The CDR3 nucleotides read TGTGCCAGCAGCTTGGAAGGACGGCGCTTGGCGCCCCAGCATTTT.

V gene TRBV13 combines with J gene TRBJ1-1; D perhaps matches TRBD1 (5 bases). The CDR3 has 15 amino acids. Germline assignment: CDR1 PRHDT and CDR2 FYEKMQ (reference sequence). Trimming cost V 4 bases and J 3 bases, with 15 bases left between them. The CDR3 DNA follows: TGTGCCAGCAGCTCGAAAGGGACCGAGGACACTGAAGCTTTCTTT. Amino acid sequence: CASSSKGTEDTEAFF.

This clone was seen only a few times. The sample has other DNA sequences that encode this CDR3 too. V usage is TRBV5-1 and J usage is TRBJ1-6, with 8 positions matching TRBD1. CDR1 is SGHRS, CDR2 YFSETQ, per germline. The trim removed 1 base at V and 9 bases at J, leaving 6 bases unmatched. This CDR3 has 15 residues. The CDR3 DNA sequence: TGCGCCAGCAGCTTGAAAGGACAGGGAGGTTCACCCCTCCACTTT. This codes for CASSLKGQGGSPLHF.

The chain links TRBV4-2 to TRBJ2-7, with 8 bases identical to TRBD1. The CDR3 spans 16 residues. V lost 1 base and J lost 0; bases outside the gene matches: 5. The V gene's germline CDR1 is LGHNA and CDR2 YNFKEQ. The CDR3 here is CASSQGDRRLSYEQYF. The DNA of the CDR3 is TGTGCCAGCAGCCAAGGGGACAGGCGACTCTCCTACGAGCAGTACTTC.

The rearrangement joins TRBV15 to TRBJ2-5; TRBD2 might be the D (6 bases). This CDR3 has 16 amino acids. Germline assignment: CDR1 LNHNV and CDR2 YYDKDF (reference sequence). V was shortened by 1 base and J by 5 bases, with 17 bases between the two germline ends. CDR3 sequence: CATSRGGAVREETQYF. The CDR3 region has the DNA TGTGCCACCAGCAGAGGAGGGGCCGTCCGGGAGGAGACCCAGTACTTC.

The CDR3 spells CASSLSRPVHEQFF. The CDR3 DNA reads TGTGCCAGCAGCCTCTCCCGTCCGGTCCATGAGCAGTTCTTC. V usage is TRBV6-5 and J usage is TRBJ2-1, with D unclear. Looked up from germline, CDR1 is MNHEY and CDR2 is SVGAGI. V was clipped by 6 bases and J by 8 bases, with 17 bases between them. The CDR3 loop spans 14 amino acids.

V is TRBV5-4 and J is TRBJ2-3; D not certain. Germline V gene sequence: CDR1 SGHNT, CDR2 YYREEE (reference sequence). CDR3 length: 16 residues. The germline V and J ends were trimmed by 4 bases and 0 bases, with 15 bases remaining between them. The chain's CDR3 is CASSNLVPGSTDTQYF. CDR3 in DNA: TGTGCCAGCAGCAATCTTGTTCCCGGGAGCACAGATACGCAGTATTTT.

This rearrangement joins TRBV4-1 to TRBJ1-2; possible D gene TRBD1, 5 bases. Trimming took 4 bases from V and 6 from J, leaving 12 bases between them. The germline gives CDR1 MGHRA, CDR2 YSYEKL. The CDR3 sequence is 13 residues long. Here the CDR3 reads CASSLRRGDGYTF. DNA of the CDR3: TGCGCCAGCAGCCTAAGAAGAGGGGATGGCTACACCTTC.

The chain uses TRBV27 and TRBJ2-1; 10 nucleotides line up with TRBD2. This CDR3 is built from 16 residues. V lost 4 bases, J lost 7 bases, and 10 bases stayed unmatched. Germline CDR1 reads MNHEY; CDR2 reads SMNVEV (reference sequence). The CDR3 DNA reads as TGTGCCAGCAGTTCAGAGAGCGGGGGGGCCGGGAATGAGCAGTTCTTC. Protein product: CASSSESGGAGNEQFF.

The chain uses TRBV5-5 and TRBJ1-6; D is undetermined. CDR3 length: 17 amino acids. V lost 0 bases and J 0 bases, leaving 10 bases between the germline ends. The V gene's germline CDR1 is SGHKS and CDR2 YYEKEE (reference sequence). In DNA form, the CDR3 reads TGTGCCAGCAGCTTGGTGGACGGAAGCTCCTATAATTCACCCCTCCACTTT. Amino acids: CASSLVDGSSYNSPLHF.

This clone appeared a few times. The rearrangement uses TRBV30 and TRBJ1-1; no clear D gene. V was clipped by 1 base and J by 0 bases, with 6 bases between them. The CDR3 consists of 13 residues. Germline V gene sequence: CDR1 GTSNPN, CDR2 SVGIG (reference sequence). The CDR3 reads CAWSAQMNTEAFF. The DNA for the CDR3 is TGTGCCTGGAGTGCGCAAATGAACACTGAAGCTTTCTTT. Supplemented by reference TRBV30 and TRBJ1-1, the full variable domain reads SQTIHQWPATLVQPVGSPLSLECTVEGTSNPNLYWYRQAAGRGLQLLFYSVGIGQISSEVPQNLSASRPQDRQFILSSKKLLLSDSGFYLCAWSAQMNTEAFFGQGTRLTVV.

The V and J genes are TRBV2 and TRBJ2-7; 9 nucleotides line up with TRBD2. V shed 6 bases and J 1 base; nucleotides not matched to a gene: 4. Germline CDR1 reads SNHLY; CDR2 reads FYNNEI. The CDR3 is made up of 14 amino acids. The CDR3 loop reads CASRLSGGSYEQYF. CDR3 nucleotide sequence: TGTGCCAGCAGGCTGAGCGGGGGGTCCTACGAGCAGTACTTC.

This clone turned up a few times. CDR3 coding DNA: TGCGCCAGCAGCTTGACCACAGGAAACTACGAGCAGTACTTC. As protein: CASSLTTGNYEQYF. The chain recombines TRBV5-1 with TRBJ2-7; a weak D match, TRBD1 (5 bases). The CDR3 is made up of 14 amino acids. V lost 1 base and J lost 3, with 11 bases in between. The V gene's germline CDR1 is SGHRS and CDR2 YFSETQ. Variable domain in full (rest from reference TRBV5-1 and TRBJ2-7): KAGVTQTPRYLIKTRGQQVTLSCSPISGHRSVSWYQQTPGQGLQFLFEYFSETQRNKGNFPGRFSGRQFSNSRSEMNVSTLELGDSALYLCASSLTTGNYEQYFGPGTRLTVT.

This rearrangement joins TRBV7-2 to TRBJ1-5; weak D call: TRBD1 (6 bases). From germline, CDR1 is SGHTA and CDR2 FQGNSA. This CDR3 is built from 15 residues. Deletions cut 2 bases from V and 7 bases from J, with 15 bases between. CDR3 amino acids: CASSLRLTGTQPQHF. The DNA of the CDR3 is TGTGCCAGCAGCTTACGATTAACAGGGACGCAGCCCCAGCATTTT.

The chain combines TRBV18 with TRBJ1-2, with D unresolved. With 6 bases removed from V and 2 bases from J, the gap between germline ends came to 22 bases. Germline V gene data show CDR1 as KGHSH and CDR2 as LQKENI. This CDR3 region has 17 residues. In DNA, the CDR3 is TGTGCCAGCTCCCAATTCGGGCAGGTAATATCAAACTATGGCTACACCTTC. The encoded protein is CASSQFGQVISNYGYTF.

V and J are TRBV29-1 and TRBJ2-7, with D unclear. The CDR3 contains 16 residues. Germline CDR1 reads SQVTM; CDR2 reads ANQGSEA. V lost 0 bases to trimming and J lost 0 bases, with 15 bases between them. The CDR3 region has the DNA TGCAGCGTTGAAGATAGCAGGAGTATGGACTCCTACGAGCAGTACTTC. It codes for CSVEDSRSMDSYEQYF.

The chain recombines TRBV7-2 with TRBJ2-7, with 10 positions matching TRBD2. The CDR3 extends over 15 amino acids. The V segment lost 3 bases and the J segment 5 bases; nucleotides outside the gene matches: 7. The germline V gene has CDR1 SGHTA and CDR2 FQGNSA. CDR3 nucleotide sequence: TGTGCCAGCAGCTTGCTAGCGGGGGAGCCCAACGAGCAGTACTTC. Residues: CASSLLAGEPNEQYF.

The chain combines TRBV9 with TRBJ2-2; TRBD2 might be the D (6 bases). Trimming removed 4 bases from V and 6 bases from J, with 13 bases in between. This CDR3 comprises 14 residues. From germline, CDR1 is SGDLS and CDR2 YYNGEE. CDR3 coding DNA: TGTGCCAGCAGCCCCCCATCGGGGGCCGGGGAGCTGTTTTTT. It yields the protein CASSPPSGAGELFF.

The chain couples TRBV2 to TRBJ2-7; D remains unclear. Germline V gene data show CDR1 as SNHLY and CDR2 as FYNNEI. The CDR3 contains 13 residues. The V end was cut by 2 bases, the J end by 0 bases, with 5 bases between. In nucleotides, the CDR3 is TGTGCCAGCAGTGAATTGGGCTCCTACGAGCAGTACTTC. This translates into CASSELGSYEQYF.

This clone was found once. The chain recombines TRBV29-1 with TRBJ2-1; 7 positions agree with TRBD1. The CDR3 loop spans 13 amino acids. The V gene's germline CDR1 is SQVTM and CDR2 ANQGSEA. V shed 6 bases and J 1 base; nucleotides not matched to a gene: 3. The CDR3 loop is CSVRDRSYNEQFF. The CDR3 bases are TGCAGCGTCCGGGACAGATCCTACAATGAGCAGTTCTTC.

V and J are TRBV19 and TRBJ1-1; D unresolved. Germline V gene sequence: CDR1 LNHDA, CDR2 SQIVND (reference sequence). V lost 6 bases to trimming and J lost 7 bases, with 12 bases between them. This CDR3 has 12 amino acids. This CDR3 reads CASSYLRDEAFF. The CDR3, as DNA: TGTGCCAGTAGCTATCTACGGGATGAAGCTTTCTTT.